The 16 T cell receptor beta chains given below trace back to one sample, sequenced in a study of control samples from healthy donors and cancer patients. Profiling relied on immunoSEQ multiplex PCR, and the TCRdb table lists in-frame clones only, not all of them. The data contain 130,000 to 150,000 clones, about 85% of them singletons. Sequencing was carried out using blood. These TCRs come from a woman aged 30 to 39 in good health.

The chain has TRBV10-3 and TRBJ1-1; the D gene is possibly TRBD1 (6 bases). The germline CDR1 and CDR2 sequences are ENHRY and SYGVKD. This CDR3 has 12 amino acids. V lost 9 bases and J lost 2, with 10 bases in between. Here the CDR3 DNA reads TGTGCCATTGCAGGGGCTAACACTGAAGCTTTCTTT. Its protein is CAIAGANTEAFF.

The chain carries TRBV9 and TRBJ2-7; 11 positions agree with TRBD2. Germline V gene lookup returns CDR1 SGDLS and CDR2 YYNGEE. The CDR3 extends over 16 amino acids. V shed 7 bases, J shed 5 bases, and the junction held 14 bases outside the gene matches. The CDR3 DNA reads as TGTGCCAGCTCCCTAGAGGGTAGCGGGAGGGCCAACGAGCAGTACTTC. This encodes CASSLEGSGRANEQYF.

This clone was detected only once. This chain joins TRBV7-3 and TRBJ2-3; possibly TRBD1 for D (6 bases). The CDR3 consists of 15 residues. The V gene's germline CDR1 is SGHTA and CDR2 FQGTGA. Trimming pared 5 bases from V and 0 bases from J, leaving 12 bases between. CDR3 in DNA: TGTGCCAGCAGCCAGGGGTTTTTTAGCACAGATACGCAGTATTTT. This codes for CASSQGFFSTDTQYF.

The rearrangement uses TRBV19 and TRBJ1-1, with D possibly TRBD1 on 6 matching bases. V was shortened by 6 bases and J by 3 bases, with 14 bases between the two germline ends. Germline V gene data show CDR1 as LNHDA and CDR2 as SQIVND (reference sequence). This CDR3 spans 14 amino acids. DNA for the CDR3: TGTGCCAGTAGGTGGGGGGGCGGCGACACTGAAGCTTTCTTT. This translates into CASRWGGGDTEAFF. Full variable domain (rest looked up from reference TRBV19 and TRBJ1-1): DGGITQSPKYLFRKEGQNVTLSCEQNLNHDAMYWYRQDPGQGLRLIYYSQIVNDFQKGDIAEGYSVSREKKESFPLTVTSAQKNPTAFYLCASRWGGGDTEAFFGQGTRLTVV.

The V gene is TRBV19, the J gene TRBJ2-3; perhaps D is TRBD1 or TRBD2 (5 bases each). CDR3 length: 13 residues. V lost 3 bases and J 2 bases, leaving 6 bases between the germline ends. Germline V CDR1 and CDR2: LNHDA, SQIVND (reference sequence). The CDR3 sequence: CASSMGVTDTQYF. The CDR3 DNA reads as TGTGCCAGTAGTATGGGGGTCACAGATACGCAGTATTTT.

This chain links TRBV18 with TRBJ1-2; 7 nucleotides line up with TRBD1. After removal of 3 bases from V and 3 bases from J, the junction contained 7 bases not matched to a gene. This CDR3 has 15 residues. CDR1 KGHSH and CDR2 LQKENI come from the germline V gene. The CDR3 region has the DNA TGTGCCAGCTCACCTAGGGGACAGAATGACTATGGCTACACCTTC. This sequence encodes CASSPRGQNDYGYTF.

V and J are TRBV5-1 and TRBJ1-1; D remains unclear. This CDR3 has 14 amino acids. Between the trimmed V and J ends, which lost 0 bases and 2 bases, there was a span of 8 bases. Germline V gene data show CDR1 as SGHRS and CDR2 as YFSETQ. DNA for the CDR3: TGCGCCAGCAGCTTGGCCCCAACCAACACTGAAGCTTTCTTT. As protein: CASSLAPTNTEAFF.

V and J are TRBV27 and TRBJ2-7, with 9 nucleotides matching TRBD2. The junction had 12 bases not matched to a gene; V was cut back by 3 bases and J by 0 bases. The CDR3 spans 18 residues. The germline gives CDR1 MNHEY, CDR2 SMNVEV (reference sequence). The CDR3 sequence: CASSFAMAGGPRSYEQYF. CDR3 DNA sequence: TGTGCCAGCAGTTTCGCTATGGCGGGAGGGCCCCGCTCCTACGAGCAGTACTTC.

The CDR3 loop reads CASSSWSGTANSPLHF. The DNA of the CDR3 is TGTGCCAGCAGCTCCTGGTCCGGGACGGCAAATTCACCCCTCCACTTT. The J gene is TRBJ1-6, the V gene TRBV5-5; D perhaps matches TRBD1 (5 bases). The CDR3 loop spans 16 amino acids. V lost 3 bases and J lost 7, with 17 bases in between. In germline, CDR1 is SGHKS, CDR2 YYEKEE (reference sequence).

The CDR3 loop is CASSYAGDVRNTIYF. As DNA, the CDR3 is TGTGCCAGCAGTTACGCGGGGGACGTCAGAAACACCATATATTTT. The chain combines TRBV6-5 with TRBJ1-3, with D possibly being TRBD1 (5 bases). The CDR3 has 15 residues. Germline CDR1 MNHEY, CDR2 SVGAGI. V shed 2 bases and J shed 5 bases, with 13 bases lying between them.

The V call is TRBV10-1, the J call TRBJ2-7; D possibly uses TRBD1 or TRBD2 (5 bases each). Germline V lookup: CDR1 WNHNN, CDR2 SYGVQD (reference sequence). Trimming stripped 9 bases from V and 2 bases from J, with 17 bases between. The CDR3 length is 14 residues. This CDR3 is CARRRGPGPYEQYF. The CDR3 nucleotides are TGCGCCAGACGAAGGGGTCCGGGGCCCTACGAGCAGTACTTC.

This chain uses TRBV7-3 with TRBJ1-1, with TRBD1 matching over 8 bases. V dropped 2 bases and J dropped 3; count of bases not matched to a gene: 5. CDR1 is SGHTA, CDR2 FQGTGA, per germline. This CDR3 has 15 residues. In DNA, the CDR3 is TGTGCCAGCAGCTTAGGTCAGACAGGGGACACTGAAGCTTTCTTT. Protein sequence: CASSLGQTGDTEAFF.

The chain is built from TRBV9 and TRBJ2-1; 10 bases map to TRBD1. In germline, CDR1 is SGDLS, CDR2 YYNGEE. Trimming cost V 0 bases and J 9 bases; bases outside gene matches: 6. The CDR3 has 15 residues. In DNA, the CDR3 is TGTGCCAGCAGCGTAGTTGGGACAGGGGTAGGTGAGCAGTTCTTC. Translation: CASSVVGTGVGEQFF.

V gene TRBV30 combines with J gene TRBJ2-2; D is unclear. There are 16 residues in the CDR3. Germline V CDR1 and CDR2: GTSNPN, SVGIG (reference sequence). V lost 3 bases and J lost 3, with 17 bases in between. CDR3 sequence reads: CAWRAIRGIDTGELFF. In DNA form, the CDR3 reads TGTGCCTGGAGGGCCATTCGTGGTATTGACACCGGGGAGCTGTTTTTT.

The chain employs TRBV7-6 and TRBJ1-5; D remains ambiguous. Trimming removed 1 base at V and 7 bases at J, with 8 bases between. The germline gives CDR1 SGHVS, CDR2 FNYEAQ. This CDR3 spans 13 amino acids. The CDR3 region has the DNA TGTGCCAGCAGCTTAGATTTACTCCAGCCCCAGCATTTT. Translating it yields CASSLDLLQPQHF.

This chain links TRBV2 with TRBJ2-7, with D perhaps TRBD1 (6 bases). Germline V gene sequence: CDR1 SNHLY, CDR2 FYNNEI. The CDR3 is 12 amino acids. Trimming left V 4 bases short and J 6 bases short, with 10 bases between. The CDR3 region is CASSADRIEQYF. The CDR3 region has the DNA TGTGCCAGCAGTGCTGACAGGATCGAGCAGTACTTC.